This T cell receptor (beta chain) emerged from a study of CD8+ T cells in alopecia areata listed by TCRdb under 2018. For the wider study: Treated patients were enrolled in an open-label pilot trial of oral tofacitinib, 5 to 10 mg twice daily, for moderate-to-severe alopecia areata. Patients stayed on tofacitinib for 6 to 18 months and then had 6 months of follow-up off drug so that delayed response and recurrence could be assessed. The SALT score, which quantifies the percentage of affected scalp surface area, was used to measure disease severity in treated patients. High-throughput TCRbeta sequencing was used to examine T cell clonal expansion in alopecia areata in both the C3H/HeJ mouse model and human patients. In humans, TCRbeta sequencing was performed on scalp tissue and on sorted CD4+ and CD8+ peripheral blood T cells from healthy controls and from patients with patchy or totalis/universalis alopecia areata. Biopsies were taken from tofacitinib-treated patients at baseline and again at 4 and 24 weeks into treatment, and several of those patients also had a later scalp biopsy. Clonality in the scalp was compared among normal scalp (n=4), patchy alopecia areata scalp (n=8), and alopecia totalis/universalis scalp (n=8). The RNA source kit depended on sample type: the PAXgene miRNA kit for fixed scalp, the miRNeasy kit for PBMCs, and the RNeasy kit for mouse skin. TCRbeta CDR3 regions were amplified by immunoSEQ multiplex PCR with 35 Vbeta forward and 13 Jbeta reverse primers. Study-wide findings and limitations: Scalp clonality and the number of expanded CD8+ clones among the top 100 scalp clones were significantly decreased by tofacitinib. Scalp TCR repertoire analysis is complicated because resident alphabeta T cells in normal human skin are also sequenced, whereas mouse skin is dominated by gammadelta T cells. Lesional scalp, especially in alopecia totalis/universalis, showed higher clonality and more expanded CD8+ clones than normal scalp, suggesting antigenic drive. Because the treated cohort was small and included a single nonresponder, larger studies are needed to assess links between baseline CD8+ expansion and response. During tofacitinib treatment, many expanded lesional clones remained in scalp and blood, and this persistence may partly explain relapse after treatment is stopped. Compared with mice, TCR sequences shared between patients were less clear, possibly partly because of HLA diversity across the patient population.

This clone was found a few times. No antigen is known for it. Qualities for individual bases were not recorded, and no much larger clone is one base off. CDR1 and CDR2, looked up from the germline V gene, are LGHNA and YNFKEQ. The CDR3 starts with the cysteine, ends with the phenylalanine, and has 14 residues. CDR3 DNA only is kept here, 42 bases in frame from base 1. V drops 1 base and J drops 0 bases, leaving 4 bases in between. Read against the paper, the sample's time point label means: 20 to 30 weeks on oral tofacitinib. This specimen's treatment or condition label, interpreted: oral pan-JAK inhibitor, 5-10 mg twice daily. Lesional scalp punch biopsies and peripheral blood were collected from alopecia areata patients. PBMCs were separated by density centrifugation and stained for CD3, CD4 and CD8, after which CD4+ and CD8+ T cells were sorted on a FACSAria. The library relied on the immunoSEQ multiplex PCR assay. RNA was extracted from all samples and reverse transcribed into cDNA as template for TCR sequencing. SuperScript III was used for first-strand cDNA synthesis, primed with a 2:1 mix of oligo-dT and random hexamers. A synthetic immune receptor repertoire was used to measure amplification bias, and any remaining bias was corrected computationally. In the authors' own workflow: Raw reads were preprocessed for error removal, and CDR3 was defined according to IMGT conventions as running from the conserved cysteine to phenylalanine. Clonality was computed by normalizing Shannon entropy by log2 of the number of productive unique TCRs and subtracting the result from 1. Whether each scalp clone was CD4 or CD8 was inferred by checking scalp TCRbeta sequences against the CD4 and CD8 repertoires from sorted blood. TCRdb retrieved this table from immuneACCESS and kept in-frame rearrangements only. Not all clones are present; in checked studies, unresolved V genes account for under half, and no reason is known for the remainder. V, J and clone size reflect that table, while D and trimming were determined from the DNA. Recorded for this sample are around 110,000 clones; around three fifths of them occurred a single time. The ten largest make up 10% to 15% of the sample.

This sequence originates from a human donor with alopecia areata. This sample comprised CD8+ T cells sorted from blood, obtained at week 24, from a patient treated with tofacitinib. This chain is built from TRBV4-2 and TRBJ1-5; the D gene cannot be resolved reliably. The bases read TGTGCCAGCAGCCAAGGCTCTAGCAATCAGCCCCAGCATTTT. This yields the protein CASSQGSSNQPQHF.